This is a list of T cell receptor beta chains from one sample in a study of shared clonotypes between healthy human individuals. This table comes from immunoSEQ multiplex PCR, and its TCRdb copy is limited to in-frame clones, with some not included. The table has roughly 2.5 million clones, approximately 92% seen once. Sequencing was performed on naive CD4+ T cells sorted from blood. These receptors were obtained from a young man in good health. Both conserved end residues are part of each CDR3. The D gene is left open where the match is weak. The size field is filled for only some rows; it gives once, few, many or a size class.

v_gene	len	d_gene	abundance	j_gene	CDR3nt	CDR3aa
TRBV15	15	NA	NA	TRBJ2-2	TGTGCCACCAGCAGAGGGACTACCAACACCGGGGAGCTGTTTTTT	CATSRGTTNTGELFF
TRBV9	10	NA	NA	TRBJ2-7	TGTGCCAGCAGCGTAAACGAGCAGTACTTC	CASSVNEQYF
TRBV10-1	17	NA	NA	TRBJ2-3	TGCGCCAGCAGTGGAGATCCGGACTGGCTCCGCACAGATACGCAGTATTTT	CASSGDPDWLRTDTQYF
TRBV7-8	17	NA	once	TRBJ1-3	TGTGCCAGCAGCGCAGAGACTCTTCTGGCGTCTGGAAACACCATATATTTT	CASSAETLLASGNTIYF
TRBV19	16	TRBD1	NA	TRBJ1-5	TGTGCCAGTAGTATACAGGGGGCGAACGGCAATCAGCCCCAGCATTTT	CASSIQGANGNQPQHF
TRBV5-1	15	NA	NA	TRBJ2-3	TGCGCCAGCAGCTTGACTTCCCCGAGCACAGATACGCAGTATTTT	CASSLTSPSTDTQYF
TRBV7-2	15	TRBD1	NA	TRBJ2-1	TGTGCCAGCAGGGACCAGGGGGTCTCCTACAATGAGCAGTTCTTC	CASRDQGVSYNEQFF
TRBV18	15	NA	NA	TRBJ1-5	TGTGCCAGCTCACCACCCGGTGGGAGCAATCAGCCCCAGCATTTT	CASSPPGGSNQPQHF
TRBV7-2	15	TRBD2	NA	TRBJ2-7	TGTGCCAGCAGCTTAGGGCTAGCGGCTTCCTACGAGCAGTACTTC	CASSLGLAASYEQYF
TRBV5-6	14	NA	NA	TRBJ2-2	TGTGCCAGCAGCTTGTACGGAGGTGGGGGGGAGCTGTTTTTT	CASSLYGGGGELFF
TRBV18	13	NA	NA	TRBJ1-2	TGTGCCAGCTCACCCGATTCGAACTATGGCTACACCTTC	CASSPDSNYGYTF
TRBV10-1	16	NA	NA	TRBJ2-3	TGCGCCAGCAGTGAGTCGACCCGCGGGCCCACAGATACGCAGTATTTT	CASSESTRGPTDTQYF
TRBV5-1	13	NA	NA	TRBJ1-1	TGCGCCAGCATAGCAGGGTTTGGCACTGAAGCTTTCTTT	CASIAGFGTEAFF
TRBV5-1	15	NA	NA	TRBJ2-3	TGCGCCAGCAGCTTTTCAGGGACCCGCGGGGATACGCAGTATTTT	CASSFSGTRGDTQYF
TRBV30	15	NA	NA	TRBJ2-5	TGTGCCTGGATTCGTACACCTAACAGTGAGGGGACCCAGTACTTC	CAWIRTPNSEGTQYF
TRBV7-9	15	NA	NA	TRBJ1-4	TGTGCCAGCAGCTTCCGACAGCCCGGGACGGAAAAACTGTTTTTT	CASSFRQPGTEKLFF
TRBV4-1	14	NA	NA	TRBJ2-3	TGCGCCAGCAGCCAAGAATCGAACGTAGATACGCAGTATTTT	CASSQESNVDTQYF
TRBV10-2	17	NA	NA	TRBJ1-5	TGCGCCAGCAGTGAGTGGGCTCCCGACAGAGTCAATCAGCCCCAGCATTTT	CASSEWAPDRVNQPQHF
TRBV2	12	NA	NA	TRBJ2-1	TGTGCCAGCAGCCCCGGGTTGGGTGAGCAGTTCTTC	CASSPGLGEQFF
TRBV5-4	17	TRBD2	NA	TRBJ2-3	TGTGCCAGCAGCCCCGGCGTGAGGACTAGTGTGGGTGATACGCAGTATTTT	CASSPGVRTSVGDTQYF
TRBV15	15	NA	NA	TRBJ2-2	TGTGCCACCAGCAGAGGGGAAGGGGACACCGGGGAGCTGTTTTTT	CATSRGEGDTGELFF
TRBV18	16	NA	NA	TRBJ2-7	TGTGCCAGCTCACCACCGTTCTCACAGGGAGGGGACGAGCAGTACTTC	CASSPPFSQGGDEQYF
TRBV9	16	TRBD2	NA	TRBJ2-2	TGTGCCAGCAGCGCCATACCGGGACTAGGCATCGGGGAGCTGTTTTTT	CASSAIPGLGIGELFF
TRBV5-1	14	TRBD2	NA	TRBJ2-3	TGCGCCAGCAGCTTGGAGCAAGCGGGGGATACGCAGTATTTT	CASSLEQAGDTQYF
TRBV30	12	NA	few	TRBJ1-1	TGTGCCTGGAGTCCGGGGGTTACTGAAGCTTTCTTT	CAWSPGVTEAFF
TRBV18	15	TRBD2	NA	TRBJ2-2	TGTGCCAGCTCTACCCGGGGGGGCCAAACCGGGGAGCTGTTTTTT	CASSTRGGQTGELFF
TRBV10-3	17	NA	NA	TRBJ2-3	TGTGCCATCAGTGAGGGGCCCGAGCAGGCTAGCACAGATACGCAGTATTTT	CAISEGPEQASTDTQYF
TRBV30	12	NA	once	TRBJ2-2	TGTGCCTGGTGCCGGGACACCGGGGAGCTGTTTTTT	CAWCRDTGELFF
TRBV19	14	NA	NA	TRBJ2-7	TGTGCCAGTACCTTAAATGGGGACTCCTACGAGCAGTACTTC	CASTLNGDSYEQYF
TRBV7-2	14	TRBD2	NA	TRBJ2-7	TGTGCCAGCAGGTCCAGCGGGAGTATGTACGAGCAGTACTTC	CASRSSGSMYEQYF
TRBV10-3	13	NA	NA	TRBJ2-3	TGTGCCATCGGGGGGCTAACCACAGATACGCAGTATTTT	CAIGGLTTDTQYF
TRBV10-3	16	NA	NA	TRBJ2-2	TGTGCCATCAGTGAGTTCACAAGTTGGAACACCGGGGAGCTGTTTTTT	CAISEFTSWNTGELFF
TRBV28	16	NA	NA	TRBJ2-7	TGTGCCAGCAGCCCAGCGGCGGCAGGTGATTCCTACGAGCAGTACTTC	CASSPAAAGDSYEQYF
TRBV18	14	NA	NA	TRBJ1-3	TGTGCCAGCTCACAGCCGGGCTCTGGAAACACCATATATTTT	CASSQPGSGNTIYF
TRBV7-9	14	NA	NA	TRBJ2-5	TGTGCCAGCAGCCAATTACAGCAGGGGGAGACCCAGTACTTC	CASSQLQQGETQYF
TRBV6-4	14	TRBD1	NA	TRBJ1-6	TGTGCCAGCTCCCAGGACAGGGGGAATTCACCCCTCCACTTT	CASSQDRGNSPLHF
TRBV7-9	14	NA	NA	TRBJ2-4	TGTGCCAGCAGCTTAGATCCGGTGCCCAACATTCAGTACTTC	CASSLDPVPNIQYF